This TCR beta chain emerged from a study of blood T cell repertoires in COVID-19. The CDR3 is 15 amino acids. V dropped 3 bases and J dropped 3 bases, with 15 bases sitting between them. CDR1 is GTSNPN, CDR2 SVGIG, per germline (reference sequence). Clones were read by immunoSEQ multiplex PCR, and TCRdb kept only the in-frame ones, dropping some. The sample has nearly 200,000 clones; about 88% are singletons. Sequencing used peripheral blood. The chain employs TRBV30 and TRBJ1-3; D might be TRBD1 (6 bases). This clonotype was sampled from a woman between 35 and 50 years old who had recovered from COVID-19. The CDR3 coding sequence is TGTGCCTGGAGAAAACGGGGGGCGGTTGGAAACACCATATATTTT. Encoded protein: CAWRKRGAVGNTIYF.